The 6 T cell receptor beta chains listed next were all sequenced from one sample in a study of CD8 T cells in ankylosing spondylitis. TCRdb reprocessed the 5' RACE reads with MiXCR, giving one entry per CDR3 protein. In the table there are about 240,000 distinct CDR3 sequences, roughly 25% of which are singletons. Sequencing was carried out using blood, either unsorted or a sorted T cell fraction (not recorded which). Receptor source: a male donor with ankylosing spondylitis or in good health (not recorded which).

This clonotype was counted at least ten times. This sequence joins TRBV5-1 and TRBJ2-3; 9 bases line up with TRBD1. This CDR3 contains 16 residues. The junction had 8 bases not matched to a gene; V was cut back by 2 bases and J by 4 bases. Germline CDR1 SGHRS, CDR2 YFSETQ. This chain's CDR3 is CASSFSSQGASDTQYF. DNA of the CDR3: TGCGCCAGCAGCTTCTCTTCACAGGGGGCATCAGATACGCAGTATTTT.

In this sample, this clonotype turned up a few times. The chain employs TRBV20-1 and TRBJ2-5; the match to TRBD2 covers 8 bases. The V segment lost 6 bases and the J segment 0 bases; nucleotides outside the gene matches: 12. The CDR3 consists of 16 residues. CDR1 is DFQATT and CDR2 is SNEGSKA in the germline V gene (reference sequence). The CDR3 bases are TGCAGTGCCTCCGGGGGGGCTAATTTGTACCAAGAGACCCAGTACTTC. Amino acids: CSASGGANLYQETQYF.

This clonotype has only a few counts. The DNA of the CDR3 is TGTGCCAGCAGGGGGAGTGGAGGCTACACCTTC. Its translation: CASRGSGGYTF. The V and J genes are TRBV12-3 or TRBV12-4 and TRBJ1-2; D ambiguous. The CDR3 runs 11 residues. The germline V and J ends were trimmed by 6 bases and 8 bases, with 10 bases remaining between them.

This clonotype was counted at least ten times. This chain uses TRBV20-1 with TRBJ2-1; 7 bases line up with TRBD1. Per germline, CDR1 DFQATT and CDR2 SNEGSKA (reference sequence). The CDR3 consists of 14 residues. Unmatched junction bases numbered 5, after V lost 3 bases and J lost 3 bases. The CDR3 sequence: CSARGTADYNEQFF. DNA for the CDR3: TGCAGTGCTAGGGGGACAGCGGACTACAATGAGCAGTTCTTC.

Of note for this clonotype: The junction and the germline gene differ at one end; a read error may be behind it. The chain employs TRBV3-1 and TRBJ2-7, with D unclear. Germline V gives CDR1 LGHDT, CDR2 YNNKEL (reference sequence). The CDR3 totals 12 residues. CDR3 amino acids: CTSSQTTYEQYF. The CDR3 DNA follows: TGTACCAGCAGCCAAACTACCTACGAGCAGTACTTC.

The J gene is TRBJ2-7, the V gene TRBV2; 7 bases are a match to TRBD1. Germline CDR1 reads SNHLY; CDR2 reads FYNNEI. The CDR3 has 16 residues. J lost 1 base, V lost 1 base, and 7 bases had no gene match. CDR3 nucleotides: TGTGCCAGCAGTGAAGGTTGGGGCAGGGGGTCCTACGAGCAGTACTTC. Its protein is CASSEGWGRGSYEQYF.